The present T cell receptor (beta chain) was sequenced within a study of cytomegalovirus exposure and HLA in healthy donors. Overall study context: Counted in an early data release were approximately 80 million unique TCRs from HLA-typed donors.

PCR used 60 Vbeta primers and 13 Jbeta primers. Sequencing used immunoSEQ multiplex PCR; TCRdb keeps in-frame clones, though not all of them. The table records approximately 120,000 clones, over 70% of them present only once. There were likely unrecorded immune exposures, though donors were nominally healthy when sampled. V gave up 2 bases and J gave up 8 bases, with 7 bases separating them. This CDR3 is 12 amino acids long. The germline V gene has CDR1 SEHNR and CDR2 FQNEAQ (reference sequence). Only one count was recorded for this clone. Sequenced: PBMCs. This chain uses TRBV7-9 with TRBJ2-1; D gene unclear. This receptor was taken from a woman aged 45-59 years in good health and CMV-seropositive. Here the CDR3 DNA reads TGTGCCAGCAGCTTAACGGGTGATGAGCAGTTCTTC. It encodes CASSLTGDEQFF.